This is a list of T cell receptor beta chains from one sample in a study of cytomegalovirus exposure and HLA in healthy donors. Some clones are missing from TCRdb's copy, which holds only in-frame ones; the method was immunoSEQ multiplex PCR. The top ten hold roughly 3% of the sample, which has around 190,000 clones, around 73% seen once. The sample was PBMCs. The receptors stem from a woman aged 25 to 39 in good health and CMV-seronegative. Both conserved end residues are part of each CDR3. A D gene is named only where the DNA matches it firmly. Rows give clone size only sometimes, using once, few, many, or a class for an expanded clone.

d_call	clone_size	j_call	v_call	cdr3_aa	cdr3_nt
.	many	TRBJ1-4	TRBV2	CASGGNELFF	TGTGCCAGCGGGGGGAACGAGCTGTTTTTT
.	.	TRBJ1-2	TRBV11-2	CASSLLEHYGYTF	TGTGCCAGCAGCTTACTGGAGCACTATGGCTACACCTTC
TRBD2	.	TRBJ2-7	TRBV7-9	CSILGLAGYEQYF	TGTTCCATCCTGGGACTAGCGGGCTACGAGCAGTACTTC
.	.	TRBJ1-3	TRBV11-2	CASSLDLPYVLGNTIYF	TGTGCCAGCAGCTTAGATCTTCCCTACGTATTGGGAAACACCATATATTTT
.	.	TRBJ2-7	TRBV27	CASSLSRLGSYEQYF	TGTGCCAGCAGTTTATCCAGACTTGGCTCCTACGAGCAGTACTTC
TRBD2	.	TRBJ2-7	TRBV13	CASSLGTSGGYEQYF	TGTGCCAGCAGCTTGGGGACTAGCGGGGGGTACGAGCAGTACTTC
TRBD1	few	TRBJ2-7	TRBV7-2	CASSYRDRVDEQYF	TGTGCCAGCAGCTACCGGGACAGGGTTGACGAGCAGTACTTC
TRBD2	.	TRBJ2-4	TRBV5-1	CASSLASGRQNIQYF	TGCGCCAGCAGCTTGGCTAGCGGGAGACAAAACATTCAGTACTTC
.	.	TRBJ1-5	TRBV4-2	CASSPIRNQPQHF	TGTGCCAGCAGTCCTATCCGCAATCAGCCCCAGCATTTT
.	.	TRBJ2-5	TRBV7-6	CASSLEARFETQYF	TGTGCCAGCAGCTTAGAGGCTAGGTTCGAGACCCAGTACTTC
.	.	TRBJ1-2	TRBV15	CATSRDFGNDYGYTF	TGTGCCACCAGCAGAGATTTCGGGAACGACTATGGCTACACCTTC
TRBD2	.	TRBJ2-1	TRBV10-3	CAIAGLATYNEQFF	TGTGCCATCGCAGGACTAGCGACATACAATGAGCAGTTCTTC
.	.	TRBJ2-3	TRBV9	CASSVGGGADTQYF	TGTGCCAGCAGCGTAGGGGGGGGCGCAGATACGCAGTATTTT
.	.	TRBJ2-7	TRBV14	CASSQGSRDGFYEQYF	TGTGCCAGCAGCCAAGGTTCCCGAGACGGGTTCTACGAGCAGTACTTC
TRBD2	.	TRBJ2-3	TRBV9	CASSVATGGGTDTQYF	TGTGCCAGCAGCGTAGCTACGGGGGGGGGCACAGATACGCAGTATTTT
.	.	TRBJ2-1	TRBV7-2	CASSLGQNNEQFF	TGTGCCAGCAGCCTCGGACAGAACAATGAGCAGTTCTTC
.	.	TRBJ2-1	TRBV7-9	CASSFLDRHEEQFF	TGTGCCAGCAGCTTCCTTGACAGGCATGAAGAGCAGTTCTTC
.	.	TRBJ1-5	TRBV28	CASSLRGKVEQPQHF	TGTGCCAGCAGTTTAAGAGGAAAAGTTGAGCAACCCCAGCATTTT
TRBD2	.	TRBJ2-2	TRBV30	CAWNGGGVGELFF	TGTGCCTGGAACGGGGGGGGAGTCGGGGAGCTGTTTTTT
.	.	TRBJ1-2	TRBV18	CASSPGTMGIYGYTF	TGTGCCAGCTCCCCCGGGACAATGGGTATCTATGGCTACACCTTC
TRBD2	.	TRBJ2-7	TRBV29-1	CSAGLAGGYEQYF	TGCAGTGCTGGACTAGCGGGAGGATACGAGCAGTACTTC
.	few	TRBJ1-2	TRBV9	CASSVAMGLGGYTF	TGTGCCAGCAGCGTAGCAATGGGACTCGGCGGCTACACCTTC
TRBD2	.	TRBJ2-7	TRBV27	CASSLAPLLAGGPYEQYF	TGTGCCAGCAGTTTAGCCCCTCTACTAGCGGGAGGGCCGTACGAGCAGTACTTC
.	.	TRBJ1-5	TRBV27	CASSFWGGNQPQHF	TGTGCCAGCAGTTTTTGGGGGGGCAATCAGCCCCAGCATTTT
TRBD1	.	TRBJ1-4	TRBV10-3	CAISDRGREKLFF	TGTGCCATCAGTGACAGGGGGCGAGAAAAACTGTTTTTT
.	.	TRBJ2-7	TRBV2	CASSPIDRSQYF	TGTGCCAGCAGCCCTATTGACAGGTCACAGTACTTC
.	once	TRBJ1-5	TRBV7-6	CASSLIQDNQPQHF	TGTGCCAGCAGCTTAATACAGGACAATCAGCCCCAGCATTTT
.	.	TRBJ2-5	TRBV5-1	CASSQTGYQETQYF	TGCGCCAGCAGCCAAACAGGGTACCAAGAGACCCAGTACTTC
.	.	TRBJ1-2	TRBV19	CASSTLRLTYPLNGYTF	TGTGCCAGTAGTACCCTCCGATTAACCTACCCCCTTAATGGCTACACCTTC
.	.	TRBJ2-5	TRBV28	CASLGGGKTQYF	TGTGCCTCTCTAGGGGGAGGGAAGACCCAGTACTTC
TRBD1	.	TRBJ2-1	TRBV2	CASSAWTGNKFDEQFF	TGTGCCAGCAGTGCTTGGACAGGGAATAAATTTGATGAGCAGTTCTTC
.	.	TRBJ1-2	TRBV7-9	CASSSETLGYTF	TGTGCCAGCAGCTCAGAGACACTTGGCTACACCTTC
.	.	TRBJ1-1	TRBV5-1	CASSLHRVSNTEAFF	TGCGCCAGCAGCCTACACAGGGTATCGAACACTGAAGCTTTCTTT
.	.	TRBJ2-1	TRBV7-7	CASSPGLNNEQFF	TGTGCTAGCAGCCCTGGGCTAAACAATGAGCAGTTCTTC
.	.	TRBJ2-2	TRBV27	CASSLKASRSNTGELFF	TGTGCCAGCAGTTTAAAGGCTAGCAGATCGAACACCGGGGAGCTGTTTTTT
.	.	TRBJ1-5	TRBV5-8	CASRRRAGFYSNQPQHF	TGTGCCAGCCGCCGGAGGGCTGGGTTTTATAGCAATCAGCCCCAGCATTTT
.	once	TRBJ2-5	TRBV11-2	CASRGGGRLYQETQYF	TGTGCCAGCAGGGGGGGAGGTAGACTATACCAAGAGACCCAGTACTTC
TRBD1	.	TRBJ1-2	TRBV18	CASSIPGQGWRYTF	TGTGCCAGCTCCATTCCGGGACAGGGTTGGCGCTACACCTTC
TRBD2	few	TRBJ2-7	TRBV5-4	CASSSRVLAGSYEQYF	TGTGCCAGCAGCTCACGTGTTCTAGCGGGAAGCTACGAGCAGTACTTC
TRBD2	once	TRBJ2-2	TRBV30	CAWTSGNTGELFF	TGTGCCTGGACTAGCGGGAACACCGGGGAGCTGTTTTTT
.	.	TRBJ2-5	TRBV4-1	CASSQGPSQETQYF	TGCGCCAGCAGCCAAGGCCCTAGCCAAGAGACCCAGTACTTC
TRBD1	.	TRBJ2-7	TRBV29-1	CSTRQGLGEQYF	TGCAGCACACGACAGGGCTTAGGCGAGCAGTACTTC
TRBD2	few	TRBJ2-1	TRBV30	CAWRGRGSGGTYYNEQFF	TGTGCCTGGAGGGGCCGGGGGTCGGGAGGGACCTATTACAATGAGCAGTTCTTC
.	few	TRBJ1-1	TRBV27	CASSPRGLNTEAFF	TGTGCCAGCAGTCCCAGGGGATTGAACACTGAAGCTTTCTTT
TRBD1	once	TRBJ1-2	TRBV5-1	CASSLRAGGQGGYTF	TGCGCCAGCAGCTTAAGGGCAGGGGGCCAGGGAGGCTACACCTTC
.	once	TRBJ1-5	TRBV5-4	CASSSDIDQPQHF	TGTGCCAGCAGCTCGGACATAGATCAGCCCCAGCATTTT
.	.	TRBJ2-2	TRBV6-5	CASSYVFGELFF	TGTGCCAGCAGTTACGTCTTCGGGGAGCTGTTTTTT
TRBD1	.	TRBJ2-2	TRBV5-1	CASSLAAGPGQAGELFF	TGCGCCAGCAGCTTGGCGGCGGGGCCGGGACAGGCCGGGGAGCTGTTTTTT
TRBD2	.	TRBJ2-1	TRBV2	CASSPGTSGINEQFF	TGTGCCAGCAGTCCCGGGACTAGCGGGATTAATGAGCAGTTCTTC
.	.	TRBJ1-2	TRBV27	CASSFRAGNYGYTF	TGTGCCAGCAGTTTCCGCGCGGGTAACTATGGCTACACCTTC